The 14 T cell receptor beta chains below come from one sample, sequenced in a study of cytomegalovirus exposure and HLA in healthy donors. The PCR employed 60 Vbeta primers together with 13 Jbeta primers. Sequencing was performed with immunoSEQ multiplex PCR; in TCRdb, only in-frame clones are kept and a portion is missing. Among some 220,000 clones listed, more than 60% were seen once. The sequenced sample consisted of PBMCs. These receptor sequences come from a woman aged 60 to 75 in good health and CMV-seropositive.

This clone was seen once. The chain recombines TRBV10-3 with TRBJ1-6; possibly TRBD1 for D (5 bases). Looked up from germline, CDR1 is ENHRY and CDR2 is SYGVKD. There are 17 residues in the CDR3. Between the trimmed V and J ends, which lost 0 bases and 8 bases, there was a span of 17 bases. The CDR3 DNA sequence: TGTGCCATCAGTGAGTCAGAAACCGGGACTTTATATTCACCCCTCCACTTT. Translation gives CAISESETGTLYSPLHF.

The gene calls are TRBV6-5 and TRBJ2-5; D gene uncertain. The CDR3 has 13 amino acids. Germline values: CDR1 MNHEY, CDR2 SVGAGI. With 7 bases removed from V and 4 bases from J, the gap between germline ends came to 13 bases. CDR3 nucleotides: TGTGCCAGCACCATAAGAAGAGGAGAGACCCAGTACTTC. This sequence encodes CASTIRRGETQYF.

This clone was detected only a few times. V and J are TRBV19 and TRBJ1-2, with a weak D call TRBD1 (5 bases). Germline V CDR1 and CDR2: LNHDA, SQIVND (reference sequence). There are 11 residues in the CDR3. The V end was cut by 5 bases, the J end by 7 bases, with 8 bases between. The CDR3 loop is CASSAGGGYTF. The CDR3 coding sequence is TGTGCCAGTAGTGCGGGGGGTGGCTACACCTTC.

This clone was observed a handful of times. The chain couples TRBV2 to TRBJ1-2, with D hard to call. Trimming removed 3 bases from V and 3 bases from J, with 14 bases in between. CDR3 size: 15 residues. Germline V gene data show CDR1 as SNHLY and CDR2 as FYNNEI. CDR3: CASSDYLREDYGYTF. In DNA form, the CDR3 reads TGTGCCAGCAGTGATTACCTCCGGGAAGACTATGGCTACACCTTC.

The chain uses TRBV19 and TRBJ2-2, with 9 positions matching TRBD1. V lost 6 bases, J lost 5 bases, and 4 bases stayed unmatched. Germline assignment: CDR1 LNHDA and CDR2 SQIVND (reference sequence). The CDR3 contains 14 residues. The CDR3 coding sequence is TGTGCCAGTAGGCGGGGACAGGGTACCGGGGAGCTGTTTTTT. Amino acid sequence: CASRRGQGTGELFF. Drawing the rest from reference TRBV19 and TRBJ2-2, the complete variable domain is DGGITQSPKYLFRKEGQNVTLSCEQNLNHDAMYWYRQDPGQGLRLIYYSQIVNDFQKGDIAEGYSVSREKKESFPLTVTSAQKNPTAFYLCASRRGQGTGELFFGEGSRLTVL.

The chain links TRBV5-1 to TRBJ1-4, with 7 bases matching TRBD1. Losses at the gene ends were 4 bases for V and 5 bases for J; bases not matched to a gene: 5. The CDR3 extends over 14 amino acids. CDR1 SGHRS and CDR2 YFSETQ come from the germline V gene. CDR3 in DNA: TGCGCCAGCAGCGAAGACAGGGAGAATGAAAAACTGTTTTTT. Residues: CASSEDRENEKLFF.

This clone was observed once. The J gene is TRBJ2-3, the V gene TRBV5-1; 13 positions agree with TRBD2. Germline CDR1 SGHRS, CDR2 YFSETQ. This CDR3 region has 14 residues. V gave up 4 bases and J gave up 14 bases; unmatched junction bases: 10. The CDR3 region has the DNA TGCGCCAGCAGCCCGGGACTAGCGGGATCTTCCCGGTATTTT. This gives the protein CASSPGLAGSSRYF.

The chain carries TRBV19 and TRBJ2-1; TRBD2 might be the D (6 bases). This CDR3 comprises 15 residues. Trimming left V 6 bases short and J 5 bases short, with 17 bases between. The germline gives CDR1 LNHDA, CDR2 SQIVND (reference sequence). In DNA form, the CDR3 reads TGTGCCAGTAGCCTGGGAGGCCACGAGAACAATGAGCAGTTCTTC. As protein: CASSLGGHENNEQFF. Based on the CDR3 plus reference TRBV19 and TRBJ2-1, the full variable domain is DGGITQSPKYLFRKEGQNVTLSCEQNLNHDAMYWYRQDPGQGLRLIYYSQIVNDFQKGDIAEGYSVSREKKESFPLTVTSAQKNPTAFYLCASSLGGHENNEQFFGPGTRLTVL.

The chain carries TRBV27 and TRBJ1-1, with D tentatively TRBD1 (5 bases). With 2 bases removed from V and 6 bases from J, the gap between germline ends came to 10 bases. The CDR3 totals 13 residues. The germline gives CDR1 MNHEY, CDR2 SMNVEV (reference sequence). The CDR3 DNA reads TGTGCCAGCAGTTTAGCCCCAGGGTCTGAAGCTTTCTTT. Translation gives CASSLAPGSEAFF.

The V call is TRBV7-3, the J call TRBJ2-1, with TRBD2 matching 7 bases. CDR1 is SGHTA, CDR2 FQGTGA, per germline. V shed 5 bases, J shed 4 bases, and the junction held 11 bases outside the gene matches. The CDR3 totals 16 residues. CDR3 amino acids: CASSDPWRGNYNEQFF. CDR3 in DNA: TGTGCCAGCAGCGACCCTTGGCGGGGGAATTACAATGAGCAGTTCTTC.

The CDR3 protein is CASSPGGTGTYQPQHF. In nucleotides, the CDR3 is TGTGCCAGCAGCCCCGGAGGGACAGGGACGTATCAGCCCCAGCATTTT. The J gene is TRBJ1-5, the V gene TRBV7-2; 9 nucleotides match TRBD1. CDR1 is SGHTA, CDR2 FQGNSA, per germline. V dropped 5 bases and J dropped 5; count of bases not matched to a gene: 10. The CDR3 covers 16 residues.

The chain has TRBV30 and TRBJ1-1, with D perhaps TRBD1 (6 bases). CDR3 size: 16 residues. Germline CDR1 is GTSNPN and CDR2 is SVGIG (reference sequence). V lost 2 bases and J lost 5, with 21 bases in between. CDR3 residues: CAWSPGWRGRGTEAFF. In DNA form, the CDR3 reads TGTGCCTGGAGTCCCGGTTGGAGGGGGAGGGGGACTGAAGCTTTCTTT.

This rearrangement joins TRBV27 to TRBJ1-1, with 8 bases aligning to TRBD1. In germline, CDR1 is MNHEY, CDR2 SMNVEV (reference sequence). J lost 4 bases, V lost 6 bases, and 7 bases had no gene match. The CDR3 totals 14 residues. For the CDR3, the DNA is TGTGCCAGCAGCCGGACAGGGCATGGCACTGAAGCTTTCTTT. Its translation is CASSRTGHGTEAFF.

The chain employs TRBV5-6 and TRBJ1-1; D remains unclear. The CDR3 contains 11 residues. Germline V lookup: CDR1 SGHDT, CDR2 YYEEEE. V was pared by 4 bases and J by 2 bases, with 3 bases between. DNA for the CDR3: TGTGCCAGCAGCCTCAACACTGAAGCTTTCTTT. This gives the protein CASSLNTEAFF. The variable domain in full, with the rest retrieved from reference TRBV5-6 and TRBJ1-1, is DAGVTQSPTHLIKTRGQQVTLRCSPKSGHDTVSWYQQALGQGPQFIFQYYEEEERQRGNFPDRFSGHQFPNYSSELNVNALLLGDSALYLCASSLNTEAFFGQGTRLTVV.